Shown below are 13 T cell receptor beta chains from a single sample sequenced in a study of blood T cell repertoires in COVID-19. Clones were read by immunoSEQ multiplex PCR, and TCRdb kept only the in-frame ones, dropping some. The table lists fewer than 350,000 clones, less than 85% of them singletons. Sequences were obtained from PBMCs or T cells enriched from blood (not recorded which). The receptors here all came from a woman in her thirties who had been exposed to COVID-19.

This clone was detected once. V usage is TRBV19 and J usage is TRBJ2-7; TRBD2 aligns across 9 bases. The ends lost 3 bases at V and 2 bases at J; junction bases unmatched: 2. This CDR3 is built from 14 residues. Germline CDR1 reads LNHDA; CDR2 reads SQIVND (reference sequence). CDR3 nucleotide sequence: TGTGCCAGTAGTATGGCGGGAGGGACCTACGAGCAGTACTTC. Amino acid sequence: CASSMAGGTYEQYF.

The rearrangement links TRBV5-1 to TRBJ1-5, with 7 bases identical to TRBD1. The junction had 5 bases not matched to a gene; V was cut back by 4 bases and J by 7 bases. The germline CDR1 and CDR2 sequences are SGHRS and YFSETQ. This CDR3 contains 13 residues. CDR3 coding DNA: TGCGCCAGCAGCATGACAGGGTCCCAGCCCCAGCATTTT. This sequence encodes CASSMTGSQPQHF.

This chain joins TRBV6-5 and TRBJ2-7; possible D gene TRBD1, 6 bases. Germline V gene sequence: CDR1 MNHEY, CDR2 SVGAGI. The CDR3 totals 13 residues. Trimming pared 11 bases from V and 7 bases from J, leaving 21 bases between. The CDR3: CAGRQVPIGEQYF. The CDR3 DNA follows: TGTGCCGGGAGACAGGTCCCTATTGGGGAGCAGTACTTC.

The chain has TRBV27 and TRBJ2-1, with a weak D call TRBD1 (5 bases). CDR3 size: 16 residues. Trimming shortened V by 6 bases and J by 4 bases, and 19 bases separated the two germline ends. Looked up from germline, CDR1 is MNHEY and CDR2 is SMNVEV (reference sequence). Written as DNA, the CDR3 is TGTGCCAGCAGCCTCAGCACAGGAGCGTCATACAATGAGCAGTTCTTC. Protein sequence: CASSLSTGASYNEQFF.

The V and J genes are TRBV2 and TRBJ1-1, with D unclear. V was pared by 3 bases and J by 0 bases, with 5 bases between. CDR3 size: 13 residues. Germline lookup yields CDR1 SNHLY and CDR2 FYNNEI. The CDR3 region is CASSDSMNTEAFF. In nucleotides, the CDR3 is TGTGCCAGCAGTGATTCAATGAACACTGAAGCTTTCTTT.

In the case of this clone: One junction end does not reproduce the germline sequence, and a read error may be involved. The chain recombines TRBV12-3 or TRBV12-4 with TRBJ1-2, with 8 bases identical to TRBD1. CDR3 length: 11 amino acids. CDR3 bases: TGTGCCAGCAGTCAAGGACAGGGCCTAGTCTTC. It specifies CASSQGQGLVF.

V gene TRBV19 combines with J gene TRBJ1-3; 9 bases agree with TRBD1. The ends lost 6 bases at V and 3 bases at J; junction bases unmatched: 12. Germline CDR1 reads LNHDA; CDR2 reads SQIVND (reference sequence). The CDR3 is made up of 17 amino acids. The CDR3 spells CASRSLRDRESGNTIYF. In nucleotides, the CDR3 is TGTGCCAGTAGATCCCTCCGGGACAGGGAGAGTGGAAACACCATATATTTT.

The V and J genes are TRBV2 and TRBJ2-7; 7 nucleotides agree with TRBD1. Germline CDR1 is SNHLY and CDR2 is FYNNEI. CDR3 size: 18 residues. The junction had 16 bases not matched to a gene; V was cut back by 3 bases and J by 2 bases. CDR3 residues: CASSDELNRDRPPYEQYF. The CDR3 region has the DNA TGTGCCAGCAGTGACGAATTGAACCGGGACAGACCTCCCTACGAGCAGTACTTC.

The chain recombines TRBV7-8 with TRBJ2-1; 8 nucleotides agree with TRBD2. Germline assignment: CDR1 SGHVS and CDR2 FQNEAQ. The CDR3 runs to 16 residues. The trim removed 5 bases at V and 7 bases at J, leaving 13 bases unmatched. Here the CDR3 reads CASSPPGGGLRNEQFF. For the CDR3, the DNA is TGTGCCAGCAGCCCCCCCGGGGGGGGCCTCAGGAATGAGCAGTTCTTC.

The genes are TRBV5-1 and TRBJ2-2; 8 positions match TRBD1. Per the germline V gene, CDR1 is SGHRS and CDR2 is YFSETQ. This CDR3 region has 15 residues. V was pared by 4 bases and J by 5 bases, with 7 bases of the junction left unmatched. The CDR3, as DNA: TGCGCCAGCAGCCTGAGGACAGGGCGGACCGGGGAGCTGTTTTTT. Translated: CASSLRTGRTGELFF.

This clone was detected only a few times. This chain links TRBV28 with TRBJ2-7; the match to TRBD1 covers 10 bases. The CDR3 extends over 15 amino acids. V shed 6 bases and J 1 base; nucleotides not matched to a gene: 6. Germline V gene sequence: CDR1 MDHEN, CDR2 SYDVKM. CDR3 bases: TGTGCCAGCAGCGGACAGGGGGGGCCATCCTACGAGCAGTACTTC. Amino acids: CASSGQGGPSYEQYF.

This clone has only one observation. The chain employs TRBV6-2 or TRBV6-3 and TRBJ1-5, with D perhaps TRBD1 (6 bases). The CDR3 contains 14 residues. V shed 5 bases and J shed 6 bases, with 14 bases lying between them. CDR1 and CDR2 (germline): MNHEY, SVGEGT. The CDR3 region has the DNA TGTGCCAGCAGTCAGGGGTCTTACTTTCAGCCCCAGCATTTT. Translation: CASSQGSYFQPQHF.

V is TRBV12-3 or TRBV12-4 and J is TRBJ1-1; no reliable D call. V lost 5 bases to trimming and J lost 1 base, with 8 bases between them. This CDR3 spans 13 amino acids. CDR3 residues: CASSTVTNTEAFF. The DNA of the CDR3 is TGTGCCAGCAGTACGGTAACGAACACTGAAGCTTTCTTT.